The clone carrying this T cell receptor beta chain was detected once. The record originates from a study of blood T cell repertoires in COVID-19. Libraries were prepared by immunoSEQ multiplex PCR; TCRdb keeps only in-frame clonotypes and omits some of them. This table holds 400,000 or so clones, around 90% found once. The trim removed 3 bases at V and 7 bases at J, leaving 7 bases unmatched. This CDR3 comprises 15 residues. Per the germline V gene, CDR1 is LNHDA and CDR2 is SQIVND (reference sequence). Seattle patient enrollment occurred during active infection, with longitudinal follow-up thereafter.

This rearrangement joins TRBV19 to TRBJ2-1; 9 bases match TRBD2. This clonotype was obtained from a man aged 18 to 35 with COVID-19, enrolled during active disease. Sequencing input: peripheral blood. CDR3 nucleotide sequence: TGTGCCAGTAGTATGATCCTAGCGGGAAAAAATGAGCAGTTCTTC. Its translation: CASSMILAGKNEQFF.